This T cell receptor (beta chain) is drawn from a study of blood T cells in healthy people across ages. A second 7 to 11 cycle PCR used barcoded and J-beta primers. TCRdb ran MiXCR on the 5' RACE reads and lists one entry per CDR3 protein. The table lists about 900,000 distinct CDR3 sequences, roughly 52% of them singletons, with about an eighth in the top ten. In germline, CDR1 is MNHEY, CDR2 SMNVEV (reference sequence). This CDR3 spans 14 amino acids. Deletions cut 7 bases from V and 7 bases from J, with 17 bases between. V and J are TRBV27 and TRBJ2-1, with D hard to call. The specimen sequenced was blood. The clonotype originates from a young man in good health. CDR3 nucleotide sequence: TGTGCCAGCAATCGGCGGACCTTTGAGAATGAGCAGTTCTTC. Its translation: CASNRRTFENEQFF.